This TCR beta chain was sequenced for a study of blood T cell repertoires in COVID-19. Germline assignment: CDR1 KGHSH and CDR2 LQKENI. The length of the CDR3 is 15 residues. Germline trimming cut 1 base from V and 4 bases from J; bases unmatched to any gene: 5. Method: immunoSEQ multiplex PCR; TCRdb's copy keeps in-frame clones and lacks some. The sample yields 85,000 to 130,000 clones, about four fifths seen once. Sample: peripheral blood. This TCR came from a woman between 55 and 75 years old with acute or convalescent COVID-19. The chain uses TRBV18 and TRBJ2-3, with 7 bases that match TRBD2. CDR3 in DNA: TGTGCCAGCTCACCACGCGGGAGCCGGGCAGATACGCAGTATTTT. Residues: CASSPRGSRADTQYF.